Each of the 24 T cell receptor beta chains below was sequenced from the same sample in a study of T cell repertoires in cytomegalovirus infection. MiXCR, applied by TCRdb to the reads, yields one record per CDR3 protein. Among around 360,000 distinct CDR3 sequences listed, about 34% were seen once. The antigens for these receptors are not known. This sample comprised cultured PBMCs, obtained from culture after CMV antigen stimulation. The receptors stem from a human donor in good health (CMV status not recorded). Some clones in this sample may be carry-over from other donors' samples.

This clonotype was observed many times. V is TRBV7-2 and J is TRBJ1-6, with 8 bases that match TRBD1. The CDR3 runs to 16 residues. Trimming removed 1 base from V and 9 bases from J; junction bases left unmatched: 8. The V gene's germline CDR1 is SGHTA and CDR2 FQGNSA. Here the CDR3 reads CASSLDPGGGSSPLHF. The CDR3 bases are TGTGCCAGCAGCTTAGATCCAGGGGGCGGGAGTTCACCCCTCCACTTT.

V is TRBV7-2 and J is TRBJ1-4, with D possibly being TRBD1 (6 bases). Germline V gene lookup returns CDR1 SGHTA and CDR2 FQGNSA. There are 14 residues in the CDR3. V was pared by 5 bases and J by 7 bases, with 14 bases between. The chain's CDR3 is CASSRGRGTEKLFF. CDR3 in DNA: TGTGCCAGCAGCCGCGGCAGGGGAACTGAAAAACTGTTTTTT.

The rearrangement links TRBV7-4 to TRBJ1-6; D remains unclear. V lost 1 base and J lost 10, with 14 bases in between. CDR1 is SGHVT, CDR2 SQSDAQ, per germline. This CDR3 spans 15 amino acids. The CDR3 spells CASSLEDGVGSPLHF. The DNA of the CDR3 is TGTGCCAGCAGCTTAGAGGATGGGGTCGGGTCACCCCTCCACTTT.

The V gene is TRBV28, the J gene TRBJ2-3; 7 bases are a match to TRBD1. From germline, CDR1 is MDHEN and CDR2 SYDVKM. Trimming removed 5 bases from V and 5 bases from J; junction bases left unmatched: 7. The length of the CDR3 is 14 residues. CDR3 sequence: CASSRGGSGDTQYF. Written as DNA, the CDR3 is TGTGCCAGCAGTCGAGGGGGCTCAGGAGATACGCAGTATTTT.

The V gene is TRBV4-1, the J gene TRBJ1-1, with TRBD1 identical over 8 bases. Losses at the gene ends were 1 base for V and 1 base for J; bases not matched to a gene: 5. The CDR3 runs 16 residues. Germline CDR1 and CDR2: MGHRA and YSYEKL. In nucleotides, the CDR3 is TGCGCCAGCAGCCAAGGGTTTACAGGGGGGAACACTGAAGCTTTCTTT. Encoded protein: CASSQGFTGGNTEAFF.

Here the CDR3 DNA reads TGTGCCAGCATACCTAGGAAATACAATGAGCAGTTCTTC. Amino acid sequence: CASIPRKYNEQFF. The chain combines TRBV6-2 or TRBV6-3 with TRBJ2-1, with D unclear. Germline values: CDR1 MNHEY, CDR2 SVGEGT. V was cut by 7 bases and J by 4 bases, with 11 bases left in between. This CDR3 comprises 13 residues.

The V gene is TRBV7-2, the J gene TRBJ2-7; tentatively, D is TRBD1 or TRBD2 (5 bases each). Between the trimmed V and J ends, which lost 3 bases and 0 bases, there was a span of 9 bases. This CDR3 spans 14 amino acids. Germline CDR1 and CDR2: SGHTA and FQGNSA. CDR3 coding DNA: TGTGCCAGCAGCTTTGAGGGGAGCTCCTACGAGCAGTACGTC. It codes for CASSFEGSSYEQYV.

The chain combines TRBV20-1 with TRBJ1-4; 8 nucleotides match TRBD1. The CDR3 contains 16 residues. The J segment lost 4 bases and the V segment lost 5 bases, leaving 12 bases of the junction unmatched. Germline CDR1 and CDR2: DFQATT and SNEGSKA (reference sequence). In DNA, the CDR3 is TGCAGTGCTCTGGGGACCCCGGGACAGGTTAATGAAAAACTGTTTTTT. Its translation: CSALGTPGQVNEKLFF.

The chain is built from TRBV4-1 and TRBJ2-1; tentatively, D is TRBD1 (6 bases). The germline V gene encodes CDR1 MGHRA and CDR2 YSYEKL. The V end was cut by 6 bases, the J end by 5 bases, with 20 bases between. CDR3 length equals 16 residues. CDR3 protein: CASSRLLGTSDNEQFF. The CDR3 DNA follows: TGCGCCAGCAGTCGTTTACTAGGGACATCCGACAATGAGCAGTTCTTC.

This clonotype was seen ten or more times. DNA for the CDR3: TGTGCCAGCAGCTCATCACGTCCGGATACGCAGTATTTT. This sequence encodes CASSSSRPDTQYF. The chain couples TRBV11-2 to TRBJ2-3; D is unclear. The CDR3 spans 13 residues. The germline V and J ends were trimmed by 4 bases and 6 bases, with 11 bases remaining between them. Germline V gives CDR1 SGHAT, CDR2 FQNNGV.

This clonotype was recorded a few times. V is TRBV19 and J is TRBJ2-7; weak D call: TRBD2 (7 bases). This CDR3 spans 16 amino acids. Per the germline V gene, CDR1 is LNHDA and CDR2 is SQIVND (reference sequence). Trimming removed 6 bases at V and 0 bases at J, with 18 bases between. CDR3 bases: TGTGCCAGTAGCCCGGGGGGCGGCAGCAGCTCCTACGAGCAGTACGTC. It is translated as CASSPGGGSSSYEQYV.

V and J are TRBV7-9 and TRBJ2-3; weak D call: TRBD2 (5 bases). Trimming pared 2 bases from V and 0 bases from J, leaving 18 bases between. Germline V gene data show CDR1 as SEHNR and CDR2 as FQNEAQ (reference sequence). The CDR3 is 18 residues long. The CDR3 DNA follows: TGTGCCAGCAGCTTATTAGTTACGAGGGTATCGAGCACAGATACGCAGTATTTT. As protein: CASSLLVTRVSSTDTQYF.

This CDR3 is CASSQGFGFNSGNTIYF. The CDR3 DNA follows: TGTGCCAGCAGCCAGGGCTTCGGGTTCAACTCTGGAAACACCATATATTTT. The genes are TRBV12-3 or TRBV12-4 and TRBJ1-3, with D maybe TRBD1 (5 bases). The CDR3 contains 17 residues. V dropped 6 bases and J dropped 0 bases, with 18 bases sitting between them.

The chain links TRBV12-3 or TRBV12-4 to TRBJ1-2; no clear D gene. This CDR3 is 15 amino acids long. Trimming cost V 3 bases and J 4 bases, with 15 bases left between them. The CDR3 coding sequence is TGTGCCAGCAGTTTGCAAGAGGAGGTCGGCTATGGCTACACCTTC. Protein sequence: CASSLQEEVGYGYTF.

The chain links TRBV20-1 to TRBJ2-7; 8 bases agree with TRBD2. This CDR3 is 14 amino acids long. Germline CDR1 is DFQATT and CDR2 is SNEGSKA (reference sequence). V shed 0 bases, J shed 2 bases, and the junction held 3 bases outside the gene matches. In nucleotides, the CDR3 is TGCAGTGCTAGAGATATAGCGGGGACCTACGAGCAGTACTTC. Encoded protein: CSARDIAGTYEQYF.

This clonotype occurred a few times. J is TRBJ2-1 and V is TRBV7-2; 14 bases agree with TRBD2. The CDR3 runs 15 residues. Germline V gives CDR1 SGHTA, CDR2 FQGNSA. V was pared by 5 bases and J by 12 bases, with 9 bases of the junction left unmatched. The CDR3 sequence is CASSVPGTSGSWQFF. The DNA of the CDR3 is TGTGCCAGCAGCGTTCCCGGGACTAGCGGGAGTTGGCAGTTCTTC.

The V call is TRBV7-2, the J call TRBJ2-1; no firm D call. The germline V gene encodes CDR1 SGHTA and CDR2 FQGNSA. V gave up 1 base and J gave up 2 bases, with 6 bases separating them. The CDR3 is 14 residues long. The CDR3 nucleotides are TGTGCCAGCAGCTTAGAACAAACCTACAATGAGCAGTTCTTC. It codes for CASSLEQTYNEQFF.

The V call is TRBV9, the J call TRBJ1-2; the D is unclear. CDR1 and CDR2 from the germline V gene are SGDLS and YYNGEE. CDR3 length: 11 residues. V lost 7 bases and J 7 bases, leaving 11 bases between the germline ends. The DNA for the CDR3 is TGTGCCAGCGGAAACCAGCCTGGCTACACCTTC. Translation gives CASGNQPGYTF.

This clonotype was seen repeatedly, ten times or more. The CDR3 coding sequence is TGTGCCAGCAGCTTAGGGTACAGGGGCACCTACGAGCAGTACTTC. Encoded protein: CASSLGYRGTYEQYF. This chain links TRBV7-2 with TRBJ2-7, with 7 bases fitting TRBD1. Germline V gene lookup returns CDR1 SGHTA and CDR2 FQGNSA. This CDR3 comprises 15 residues. Germline trimming cut 1 base from V and 2 bases from J; bases unmatched to any gene: 5.

J is TRBJ1-1 and V is TRBV30; D not certain. Trimming took 2 bases from V and 0 from J, leaving 7 bases between them. Germline lookup yields CDR1 GTSNPN and CDR2 SVGIG (reference sequence). The CDR3 spans 13 residues. This CDR3 reads CAWSNMLNTEAFF. The CDR3 DNA is TGTGCCTGGAGTAACATGTTGAACACTGAAGCTTTCTTT.

V is TRBV4-1 and J is TRBJ1-1; no firm D call. The CDR3 contains 12 residues. Deletions cut 7 bases from V and 5 bases from J, with 11 bases between. Germline CDR1 is MGHRA and CDR2 is YSYEKL. The CDR3, as DNA: TGCGCCAGCAACGGATATCGGACTGAAGCTTTCTTT. Translation: CASNGYRTEAFF.

V gene TRBV6-6 combines with J gene TRBJ2-1; perhaps TRBD1 as D (6 bases). The CDR3 loop spans 13 amino acids. V was shortened by 6 bases and J by 5 bases, with 11 bases between the two germline ends. CDR1 and CDR2 (germline): MNHNY, SVGAGI (reference sequence). The CDR3 sequence: CASRRDTNNEQFF. Written as DNA, the CDR3 is TGTGCCAGCAGACGGGACACTAACAATGAGCAGTTCTTC.

The chain uses TRBV12-3 or TRBV12-4 and TRBJ2-1; TRBD2 agrees at 8 bases. With 7 bases clipped from V and 7 bases from J, the junction kept 9 bases outside the gene matches. This CDR3 is built from 14 residues. CDR3 loop: CASTLAAGVNEQFF. The DNA of the CDR3 is TGTGCCAGCACTCTGGCAGCGGGAGTTAATGAGCAGTTCTTC.

The chain carries TRBV7-4 and TRBJ1-1; TRBD1 might be the D (5 bases). In germline, CDR1 is SGHVT, CDR2 SQSDAQ. The CDR3 totals 12 residues. Trimming took 7 bases from V and 0 from J, leaving 6 bases between them. The CDR3 DNA is TGTGCCAGCAAGGGGCTGAACACTGAAGCTTTCTTT. Translation gives CASKGLNTEAFF.